Shown below are 32 T cell receptor beta chains from a single sample sequenced in a study of cytomegalovirus exposure and HLA in healthy donors. The PCR contained 60 Vbeta and 13 Jbeta primers. Produced via immunoSEQ multiplex PCR; TCRdb's table is partial and in-frame only. Altogether tens of thousands of clones are present, about 71% being singletons, with the ten largest covering 7.2%. Sequencing was performed on PBMCs. The source is a woman between 40 and 50 years old in good health and CMV-seronegative.

This clone showed up just once. The junction shows a germline mismatch at one end, possibly a read error. The chain carries TRBV7-9 and TRBJ2-7, with a possible D match to TRBD2 (6 bases). Per germline, CDR1 SEHNR and CDR2 FQNEAQ (reference sequence). The CDR3 consists of 13 residues. CDR3 nucleotides: TGTGCCAGCAGCTTGGCACGGGACTCCAGTATACGTTTC. It codes for CASSLARDSSIRF.

This clone was seen more than once but under ten times. The chain recombines TRBV25-1 with TRBJ1-5; tentatively, D is TRBD1 (6 bases). Between the trimmed V and J ends, which lost 5 bases and 11 bases, there was a span of 28 bases. Per germline, CDR1 MGHDK and CDR2 SYGVNS. The CDR3 consists of 17 residues. The CDR3 reads CASSTPTGSTGWTAQHF. CDR3 coding DNA: TGTGCCAGCAGTACGCCAACCGGATCGACAGGATGGACAGCCCAGCATTTT.

The chain carries TRBV27 and TRBJ1-1; the D is unclear. Trimming stripped 4 bases from V and 6 bases from J, with 15 bases between. Germline lookup yields CDR1 MNHEY and CDR2 SMNVEV (reference sequence). This CDR3 is 14 amino acids long. CDR3 in amino acids: CASSSLSPEAEAFF. CDR3 sequence (DNA): TGTGCCAGCAGTTCCCTTAGTCCTGAGGCTGAAGCTTTCTTT.

V gene TRBV19 combines with J gene TRBJ2-7, with 8 bases identical to TRBD2. Germline values: CDR1 LNHDA, CDR2 SQIVND (reference sequence). The CDR3 runs to 18 residues. The junction had 12 bases not matched to a gene; V was cut back by 0 bases and J by 2 bases. The CDR3: CASSIDLFQRESPYEQYF. CDR3 nucleotides: TGTGCCAGTAGTATAGATCTATTCCAGCGGGAGTCTCCCTACGAGCAGTACTTC.

The J gene is TRBJ2-7, the V gene TRBV7-3; possibly TRBD2 for D (6 bases). The germline V and J ends were trimmed by 2 bases and 3 bases, with 11 bases remaining between them. CDR1 and CDR2 from the germline V gene are SGHTA and FQGTGA. The CDR3 runs to 14 residues. Written as DNA, the CDR3 is TGTGCCAGCAGCTTAGGGGGGATCGGCTACGAGCAGTACTTC. It is translated as CASSLGGIGYEQYF.

This rearrangement joins TRBV27 to TRBJ2-1, with TRBD1 as a possible D gene (5 bases). The CDR3 has 13 residues. CDR1 and CDR2 from the germline V gene are MNHEY and SMNVEV (reference sequence). The V gene lost 4 bases and the J gene lost 10 bases, with 14 bases spanning the gap. The CDR3 region has the DNA TGTGCCAGCAGTTACCGACAGTATATCGAGCAGTTCTTC. It encodes CASSYRQYIEQFF.

This chain joins TRBV27 and TRBJ2-3; tentative D call: TRBD2 (6 bases). The germline V gene encodes CDR1 MNHEY and CDR2 SMNVEV (reference sequence). Trimming cost V 5 bases and J 1 base, with 16 bases left between them. This CDR3 is built from 16 residues. CDR3 in amino acids: CASSPLGSGRTDTQYF. In DNA form, the CDR3 reads TGTGCCAGCAGTCCGCTGGGTAGCGGCCGCACAGATACGCAGTATTTT.

V gene TRBV6-1 combines with J gene TRBJ1-5; D is undetermined. Germline V gene sequence: CDR1 MNHNS, CDR2 SASEGT. This CDR3 has 16 residues. V was cut by 1 base and J by 1 base, with 11 bases left in between. CDR3 sequence: CASSEVWVRSNQPQHF. The CDR3 DNA reads as TGTGCCAGCAGTGAAGTCTGGGTCAGGAGCAATCAGCCCCAGCATTTT.

The V gene is TRBV19, the J gene TRBJ1-1, with a weak D call TRBD1 (6 bases). This CDR3 is 15 amino acids long. V was clipped by 7 bases and J by 0 bases, with 15 bases between them. Germline assignment: CDR1 LNHDA and CDR2 SQIVND (reference sequence). As DNA, the CDR3 is TGTGCCAGTACGATCCGGGGGGACATGAACACTGAAGCTTTCTTT. Amino acids: CASTIRGDMNTEAFF. The whole variable domain, filled in from reference TRBV19 and TRBJ1-1, reads DGGITQSPKYLFRKEGQNVTLSCEQNLNHDAMYWYRQDPGQGLRLIYYSQIVNDFQKGDIAEGYSVSREKKESFPLTVTSAQKNPTAFYLCASTIRGDMNTEAFFGQGTRLTVV.

The V gene is TRBV18, the J gene TRBJ2-5; 10 nucleotides match TRBD2. J lost 1 base, V lost 6 bases, and 5 bases had no gene match. This CDR3 spans 15 amino acids. Germline CDR1 KGHSH, CDR2 LQKENI. DNA for the CDR3: TGTGCCAGCTCGGACCTAGCGGGGGTCCAAGAGACCCAGTACTTC. This gives the protein CASSDLAGVQETQYF.

The gene calls are TRBV7-8 and TRBJ1-5; TRBD1 might be the D (5 bases). Germline V lookup: CDR1 SGHVS, CDR2 FQNEAQ. This CDR3 spans 14 amino acids. V was clipped by 3 bases and J by 6 bases, with 12 bases between them. The CDR3 protein is CASSFGAGLQPQHF. For the CDR3, the DNA is TGTGCCAGCAGCTTTGGGGCGGGGCTTCAGCCCCAGCATTTT.

This clone was counted a few times. J is TRBJ1-1 and V is TRBV5-1, with D unclear. V shed 0 bases and J shed 0 bases, with 6 bases lying between them. This CDR3 is 14 amino acids long. The germline V gene has CDR1 SGHRS and CDR2 YFSETQ. CDR3 sequence reads: CASSLASMNTEAFF. The CDR3 DNA reads as TGCGCCAGCAGCTTGGCATCCATGAACACTGAAGCTTTCTTT.

The V gene is TRBV27, the J gene TRBJ2-7; D remains ambiguous. V lost 5 bases and J lost 0, with 5 bases in between. Germline CDR1 is MNHEY and CDR2 is SMNVEV (reference sequence). CDR3 size: 12 residues. In DNA form, the CDR3 reads TGTGCCAGCAGTATCCACTCCTACGAGCAGTACTTC. It specifies CASSIHSYEQYF.

The chain employs TRBV27 and TRBJ1-6; D is undetermined. Looked up from germline, CDR1 is MNHEY and CDR2 is SMNVEV (reference sequence). Trimming took off 6 bases at V and 8 bases at J, with 20 bases between the two ends. The CDR3 runs 16 residues. This chain's CDR3 is CASRPMRGPGDSPLHF. The CDR3 region has the DNA TGTGCCAGCAGACCTATGAGAGGCCCCGGGGATTCACCCCTCCACTTT.

J is TRBJ2-7 and V is TRBV11-1; TRBD2 matches 13 bases. The V segment lost 4 bases and the J segment 5 bases; nucleotides outside the gene matches: 11. This CDR3 has 17 residues. Germline CDR1 SGHAT, CDR2 FQDESV (reference sequence). This chain's CDR3 is CASSSTGTSGVKDEQYF. The DNA of the CDR3 is TGTGCCAGCAGCTCCACCGGGACTAGCGGGGTAAAAGACGAGCAGTACTTC.

The chain employs TRBV11-3 and TRBJ2-7; the match to TRBD1 covers 10 bases. In germline, CDR1 is SGHNT, CDR2 YENEEA. CDR3 length equals 14 residues. V gave up 5 bases and J gave up 5 bases; unmatched junction bases: 6. CDR3 nucleotide sequence: TGTGCCAGCAGCAAGGGACAGGGGATCAACGAGCAGTACTTC. Amino acid sequence: CASSKGQGINEQYF.

V and J are TRBV6-1 and TRBJ1-2, with D possibly TRBD1 on 6 matching bases. The V end lost 1 base, the J end lost 0 bases, and 12 bases lay between the germline ends. Germline lookup yields CDR1 MNHNS and CDR2 SASEGT. The CDR3 contains 16 residues. The CDR3, as DNA: TGTGCCAGCAGTGAAGGTCTGACAGGCGCTAACTATGGCTACACCTTC. It codes for CASSEGLTGANYGYTF.

CDR3 in amino acids: CASSDRTASINEQFF. DNA of the CDR3: TGCGCCAGCAGTGACAGGACAGCATCCATCAATGAGCAGTTCTTC. This rearrangement joins TRBV10-2 to TRBJ2-1; possibly TRBD1 for D (6 bases). The CDR3 sequence is 15 residues long. CDR1 is WSHSY, CDR2 SAAADI, per germline. Trimming cost V 3 bases and J 6 bases, with 15 bases left between them.

The sample holds one count of this clone. The rearrangement links TRBV30 to TRBJ2-1; a possible D gene is TRBD2 (5 bases). CDR3 length equals 15 residues. V was clipped by 0 bases and J by 3 bases, with 12 bases between them. Germline-derived CDR1 and CDR2 are GTSNPN and SVGIG (reference sequence). The CDR3 loop reads CAWSVEGLGYNEQFF. CDR3 bases: TGTGCCTGGAGTGTAGAGGGCCTGGGCTACAATGAGCAGTTCTTC.

This chain joins TRBV30 and TRBJ1-2; a possible D gene is TRBD1 (5 bases). This CDR3 is 13 amino acids long. Between the trimmed V and J ends, which lost 3 bases and 8 bases, there was a span of 16 bases. Germline V gene data show CDR1 as GTSNPN and CDR2 as SVGIG (reference sequence). The CDR3 loop reads CAWSPRAEGGYTF. DNA for the CDR3: TGTGCCTGGAGCCCCAGGGCGGAGGGCGGCTACACCTTC.

This clone has only a few counts. The genes are TRBV4-3 and TRBJ2-4; 9 positions agree with TRBD2. Germline lookup yields CDR1 LGHNA and CDR2 YSLEER. CDR3 length equals 19 residues. V trimming: 0 bases; J trimming: 1 base; junction bases outside the gene matches: 10. The CDR3 loop reads CASSQDWGLAPSAKNIQYF. CDR3 nucleotide sequence: TGCGCCAGCAGCCAAGATTGGGGACTAGCTCCCTCGGCCAAAAACATTCAGTACTTC.

This clone was recorded once. The chain joins TRBV9 to TRBJ1-6, with D possibly TRBD1 on 5 matching bases. The CDR3 contains 16 residues. Trimming removed 3 bases from V and 7 bases from J, with 17 bases in between. The V gene's germline CDR1 is SGDLS and CDR2 YYNGEE. The CDR3 DNA reads TGTGCCAGCAGCGGGACACGGGTTCTATTAAATTCACCCCTCCACTTT. This gives the protein CASSGTRVLLNSPLHF.

The V gene is TRBV19, the J gene TRBJ1-5; 9 bases agree with TRBD1. Germline-derived CDR1 and CDR2 are LNHDA and SQIVND (reference sequence). Trimming took 10 bases from V and 1 from J; bases not matched to a gene: 14. The CDR3 has 17 residues. CDR3 in amino acids: CATSGTGNLGSNQPQHF. DNA of the CDR3: TGTGCCACCTCCGGGACAGGGAATCTTGGCAGCAATCAGCCCCAGCATTTT.

V and J are TRBV29-1 and TRBJ2-7, with 7 bases fitting TRBD1. Germline trimming cut 7 bases from V and 1 base from J; bases unmatched to any gene: 4. The CDR3 totals 12 residues. CDR1 and CDR2 from the germline V gene are SQVTM and ANQGSEA. CDR3 in DNA: TGCAGCGCAGGGACAGATTCCTACGAGCAGTACTTC. As protein: CSAGTDSYEQYF.

The V and J genes are TRBV29-1 and TRBJ1-3, with D possibly matching TRBD1 (5 bases). CDR3 length equals 14 residues. Between the trimmed V and J ends, which lost 7 bases and 1 base, there was a span of 14 bases. Germline assignment: CDR1 SQVTM and CDR2 ANQGSEA. The CDR3 sequence is CSARDPSSGNTIYF. The CDR3, as DNA: TGCAGCGCGCGGGACCCCTCATCTGGAAACACCATATATTTT.

The V and J genes are TRBV11-2 and TRBJ1-2; D ambiguous. This CDR3 contains 14 residues. The ends were cut back, 1 base at V and 8 bases at J, with 14 bases in the middle. CDR1 is SGHAT and CDR2 is FQNNGV in the germline V gene. The CDR3 protein is CASSLVRGSYGYTF. The CDR3 coding sequence is TGTGCCAGCAGCTTAGTCCGCGGCTCTTACGGCTACACCTTC.

The chain joins TRBV30 to TRBJ1-2, with D possibly TRBD1 on 5 matching bases. Germline CDR1 reads GTSNPN; CDR2 reads SVGIG (reference sequence). The CDR3 is 14 amino acids. V lost 1 base, J lost 5 bases, and 14 bases lay in between. For the CDR3, the DNA is TGTGCCTGGAGTGGGGTGACAGATAGTTATGGCTACACCTTC. The encoded protein is CAWSGVTDSYGYTF.

The chain joins TRBV4-3 to TRBJ1-2; 7 positions agree with TRBD1. V trimming: 3 bases; J trimming: 8 bases; junction bases outside the gene matches: 12. Germline V CDR1 and CDR2: LGHNA, YSLEER. This CDR3 has 15 amino acids. The CDR3 bases are TGCGCCAGCAGCCAGAAAGACAGGGAGTGGGAGGGCTACACCTTC. Its translation is CASSQKDREWEGYTF.

This chain connects TRBV29-1 to TRBJ2-3; 7 bases align to TRBD2. Germline V gene lookup returns CDR1 SQVTM and CDR2 ANQGSEA. The CDR3 runs 16 residues. V shed 4 bases, J shed 0 bases, and the junction held 10 bases outside the gene matches. CDR3 DNA sequence: TGCAGCGTTGGGGTCAGCGGGGACCCTAGCACAGATACGCAGTATTTT. This encodes CSVGVSGDPSTDTQYF.

The chain links TRBV5-1 to TRBJ1-4; the D gene is possibly TRBD1 (6 bases). The CDR3 runs 14 residues. Between the trimmed V and J ends, which lost 5 bases and 5 bases, there was a span of 13 bases. Germline V CDR1 and CDR2: SGHRS, YFSETQ. CDR3 sequence reads: CASRPGQSNEKLFF. The CDR3 bases are TGCGCCAGCAGGCCGGGACAATCGAATGAAAAACTGTTTTTT.

V is TRBV7-9 and J is TRBJ1-1, with D unclear. The germline gives CDR1 SEHNR, CDR2 FQNEAQ (reference sequence). The CDR3 sequence is 13 residues long. Trimming shortened V by 1 base and J by 6 bases, and 9 bases separated the two germline ends. CDR3 protein: CASSLDGSAEAFF. The CDR3 DNA is TGTGCCAGCAGCTTAGACGGCAGCGCTGAAGCTTTCTTT.

This clone was found a few times. V and J are TRBV9 and TRBJ2-2, with 12 bases matching TRBD1. Trimming removed 6 bases from V and 6 bases from J; junction bases left unmatched: 9. The CDR3 runs to 16 residues. Per germline, CDR1 SGDLS and CDR2 YYNGEE. The CDR3: CASNARGQGASGELFF. Here the CDR3 DNA reads TGTGCCAGCAACGCCCGGGGACAGGGGGCCTCCGGGGAGCTGTTTTTT.